Shown below are 23 T cell receptor beta chains from a single sample sequenced in a study of T-cell memory formation after mild COVID-19. TCRdb called the 5' RACE reads again in MiXCR, with one record for every CDR3 protein. Of hundreds of thousands of distinct CDR3 sequences listed, roughly 20% were seen once; the top ten hold around 13%. Sequenced sample: PBMCs or a T cell subset sorted from them (not recorded which). The receptors come from an adult woman who had mild COVID-19 (a few samples of this study predate the infection). Cell type and time point are not known.

The genes are TRBV6-6 and TRBJ1-2; TRBD1 aligns across 10 bases. In germline, CDR1 is MNHNY, CDR2 SVGAGI (reference sequence). The junction had 5 bases not matched to a gene; V was cut back by 4 bases and J by 3 bases. CDR3 length equals 15 residues. CDR3 sequence reads: CASSSLDRGDYGYTF. The CDR3 DNA reads TGTGCCAGCAGTTCCCTGGACAGGGGGGACTATGGCTACACCTTC.

This clonotype came up a few times. This chain's CDR3 is CASSLGAGDEDTQYF. The CDR3 DNA follows: TGCGCCAGCAGCTTGGGAGCGGGGGACGAGGATACGCAGTATTTT. The chain has TRBV5-1 and TRBJ2-3; 8 nucleotides agree with TRBD2. V shed 0 bases, J shed 6 bases, and the junction held 6 bases outside the gene matches. CDR1 and CDR2 from the germline V gene are SGHRS and YFSETQ. This CDR3 spans 15 amino acids.

This clonotype has just a few counts. This chain links TRBV7-9 with TRBJ1-2; D is ambiguous. This CDR3 contains 14 residues. Trimming pared 1 base from V and 5 bases from J, leaving 11 bases between. CDR1 and CDR2 from the germline V gene are SEHNR and FQNEAQ (reference sequence). CDR3 nucleotides: TGTGCCAGCAGCTTAGGTTCCAGGAAATATGGCTACACCTTC. Its protein product is CASSLGSRKYGYTF.

This clonotype showed up just a few times. The genes are TRBV7-9 and TRBJ2-7; no firm D call. CDR3 length equals 13 residues. V lost 7 bases and J 5 bases, leaving 15 bases between the germline ends. Germline CDR1 reads SEHNR; CDR2 reads FQNEAQ (reference sequence). CDR3 amino acids: CASTLPAVNEQYF. The CDR3 nucleotides are TGTGCCAGCACCCTACCGGCCGTTAACGAGCAGTACTTC.

J is TRBJ2-1 and V is TRBV7-2; D may correspond to TRBD1 or TRBD2 (5 bases each). Germline V gene sequence: CDR1 SGHTA, CDR2 FQGNSA. This CDR3 has 13 amino acids. Trimming left V 5 bases short and J 6 bases short, with 11 bases between. The CDR3 loop reads CASSLLGTNEQFF. The CDR3 DNA sequence: TGTGCCAGCAGCCTACTCGGGACCAATGAGCAGTTCTTC. Based on the CDR3 plus reference TRBV7-2 and TRBJ2-1, the full variable domain is GAGVSQSPSNKVTEKGKDVELRCDPISGHTALYWYRQSLGQGLEFLIYFQGNSAPDKSGLPSDRFSAERTGGSVSTLTIQRTQQEDSAVYLCASSLLGTNEQFFGPGTRLTVL.

V usage is TRBV5-1 and J usage is TRBJ1-1; the match to TRBD1 covers 9 bases. The ends lost 4 bases at V and 6 bases at J; junction bases unmatched: 10. The CDR3 is made up of 15 amino acids. Germline CDR1 is SGHRS and CDR2 is YFSETQ. The DNA for the CDR3 is TGCGCCAGCAGCGGAACCGGGACAGGGTTCGCTGAAGCTTTCTTT. Protein: CASSGTGTGFAEAFF.

This clonotype came up a few times. This sequence joins TRBV5-6 and TRBJ2-2; no clear D. Trimming left V 0 bases short and J 5 bases short, with 5 bases between. This CDR3 comprises 13 residues. Germline V lookup: CDR1 SGHDT, CDR2 YYEEEE. The CDR3 here is CASSLGQTGELFF. In DNA form, the CDR3 reads TGTGCCAGCAGCTTGGGTCAGACCGGGGAGCTGTTTTTT.

The chain employs TRBV24-1 and TRBJ2-3; D might be TRBD1 (5 bases). CDR1 is KGHDR, CDR2 SFDVKD, per germline. This CDR3 is 15 amino acids long. Trimming took off 4 bases at V and 1 base at J, with 11 bases between the two ends. The CDR3 spells CATSDQATGTDTQYF. The CDR3 DNA is TGTGCCACCAGTGACCAAGCGACAGGCACAGATACGCAGTATTTT.

The V and J genes are TRBV19 and TRBJ2-3; D possibly corresponds to TRBD2 (5 bases). Trimming took off 3 bases at V and 1 base at J, with 5 bases between the two ends. CDR3 size: 13 residues. Germline-derived CDR1 and CDR2 are LNHDA and SQIVND (reference sequence). The CDR3 reads CASSIGGTDTQYF. In DNA, the CDR3 is TGTGCCAGTAGTATCGGGGGCACAGATACGCAGTATTTT.

The V and J genes are TRBV12-3 or TRBV12-4 and TRBJ2-2; TRBD2 matches 7 bases. This CDR3 region has 14 residues. The V and J ends lost 10 bases and 1 base, in that order; junction bases with no gene match: 6. This CDR3 reads CATTSVENTGELFF. In nucleotides, the CDR3 is TGTGCCACCACTAGCGTAGAGAACACCGGGGAGCTGTTTTTT.

This clonotype was detected only a few times. J is TRBJ2-7 and V is TRBV5-1; tentatively, D is TRBD2 (6 bases). The CDR3 extends over 15 amino acids. Trimming removed 4 bases from V and 3 bases from J, with 17 bases in between. The germline V gene encodes CDR1 SGHRS and CDR2 YFSETQ. The CDR3: CASSPILGSFYEQYF. The CDR3 region has the DNA TGCGCCAGCAGCCCCATTCTCGGGAGTTTCTACGAGCAGTACTTC.

The chain combines TRBV7-3 with TRBJ1-6; D call uncertain. The CDR3 consists of 14 residues. The germline gives CDR1 SGHTA, CDR2 FQGTGA. V dropped 3 bases and J dropped 6 bases, with 9 bases sitting between them. In DNA, the CDR3 is TGTGCCAGCAGCTTTGACGCGGTTAATTCACCCCTCCACTTT. Encoded protein: CASSFDAVNSPLHF.

The chain is built from TRBV5-6 and TRBJ2-7, with 8 bases aligning to TRBD1. CDR3 length: 15 amino acids. V was clipped by 4 bases and J by 2 bases; unmatched bases: 8. Germline assignment: CDR1 SGHDT and CDR2 YYEEEE. CDR3 nucleotide sequence: TGTGCCAGCAGCCCGCCCGGACAGGGAACCTACGAGCAGTACTTC. It translates to CASSPPGQGTYEQYF. The whole variable domain, remainder taken from reference TRBV5-6 and TRBJ2-7, is DAGVTQSPTHLIKTRGQQVTLRCSPKSGHDTVSWYQQALGQGPQFIFQYYEEEERQRGNFPDRFSGHQFPNYSSELNVNALLLGDSALYLCASSPPGQGTYEQYFGPGTRLTVT.

The V gene is TRBV7-3, the J gene TRBJ1-1, with 7 bases lining up with TRBD1. The CDR3 totals 15 residues. CDR1 and CDR2 from the germline V gene are SGHTA and FQGTGA. Unmatched junction bases numbered 8, after V lost 5 bases and J lost 2 bases. The CDR3 loop reads CASSPLTGFNTEAFF. In DNA form, the CDR3 reads TGTGCCAGCAGCCCGCTGACAGGGTTCAACACTGAAGCTTTCTTT. Using reference TRBV7-3 and TRBJ1-1 for the parts outside the CDR3, the full variable domain is GAGVSQTPSNKVTEKGKYVELRCDPISGHTALYWYRQSLGQGPEFLIYFQGTGAADDSGLPNDRFFAVRPEGSVSTLKIQRTERGDSAVYLCASSPLTGFNTEAFFGQGTRLTVV.

The chain combines TRBV5-6 with TRBJ1-1; tentatively, D is TRBD1 (6 bases). Germline values: CDR1 SGHDT, CDR2 YYEEEE. The CDR3 consists of 14 residues. V lost 0 bases to trimming and J lost 3 bases, with 9 bases between them. The CDR3 region has the DNA TGTGCCAGCAGCTTGGGGTCAGGGGACACTGAAGCTTTCTTT. Its translation: CASSLGSGDTEAFF. Combining the CDR3 with reference TRBV5-6 and TRBJ1-1 gives the whole variable domain DAGVTQSPTHLIKTRGQQVTLRCSPKSGHDTVSWYQQALGQGPQFIFQYYEEEERQRGNFPDRFSGHQFPNYSSELNVNALLLGDSALYLCASSLGSGDTEAFFGQGTRLTVV.

This chain uses TRBV4-2 with TRBJ2-2; D gene uncertain. CDR1 LGHNA and CDR2 YNFKEQ come from the germline V gene. V lost 3 bases and J 7 bases, leaving 12 bases between the germline ends. The CDR3 is 14 residues long. CDR3 sequence (DNA): TGTGCCAGCAGCCAGGGTATAGTTGTCGGGGAGCTGTTTTTT. This gives the protein CASSQGIVVGELFF.

This clonotype was seen only a few times. The chain uses TRBV27 and TRBJ2-2; D call uncertain. CDR3 length equals 13 residues. From germline, CDR1 is MNHEY and CDR2 SMNVEV (reference sequence). The V end was cut by 8 bases, the J end by 3 bases, with 10 bases between. For the CDR3, the DNA is TGTGCCAGCTCCCATGGGTACACCGGGGAGCTGTTTTTT. Its protein product is CASSHGYTGELFF.

The chain uses TRBV5-1 and TRBJ2-1; 12 bases map to TRBD2. After removal of 0 bases from V and 6 bases from J, the junction contained 7 bases not matched to a gene. The CDR3 spans 17 residues. Per the germline V gene, CDR1 is SGHRS and CDR2 is YFSETQ. The CDR3 spells CASSLAPSGGAVNEQFF. In nucleotides, the CDR3 is TGCGCCAGCAGCTTGGCGCCTAGCGGGGGGGCAGTCAATGAGCAGTTCTTC.

This clonotype has a handful of counts. The V and J genes are TRBV12-5 and TRBJ2-2; 8 bases map to TRBD1. V shed 0 bases, J shed 7 bases, and the junction held 10 bases outside the gene matches. Looked up from germline, CDR1 is LGHNT and CDR2 is FRNRAP. The CDR3 has 17 residues. DNA of the CDR3: TGTGCTAGTGGTTTGGTCCCCAAGGACAGGGTCAACGGGGAGCTGTTTTTT. It encodes CASGLVPKDRVNGELFF.

There are many counts of this clonotype. The chain combines TRBV7-3 with TRBJ2-6; tentative D call: TRBD2 (5 bases). CDR1 is SGHTA and CDR2 is FQGTGA in the germline V gene. The CDR3 covers 14 residues. V was trimmed by 7 bases and J by 1 base, leaving 8 bases between them. The CDR3 reads CASTRESGANVLTF. CDR3 sequence (DNA): TGTGCCAGCACCCGGGAATCTGGGGCCAACGTCCTGACTTTC. The full variable domain, rest sourced from reference TRBV7-3 and TRBJ2-6, is GAGVSQTPSNKVTEKGKYVELRCDPISGHTALYWYRQSLGQGPEFLIYFQGTGAADDSGLPNDRFFAVRPEGSVSTLKIQRTERGDSAVYLCASTRESGANVLTFGAGSRLTVL.

The rearrangement uses TRBV29-1 and TRBJ2-5; D is unclear. This CDR3 is built from 12 residues. Germline lookup yields CDR1 SQVTM and CDR2 ANQGSEA. V shed 3 bases and J shed 1 base, with 6 bases lying between them. CDR3 bases: TGCAGCGTTGAGAAGACCCAAGAGACCCAGTACTTC. Protein product: CSVEKTQETQYF. Full variable domain (missing parts from reference TRBV29-1 and TRBJ2-5): SAVISQKPSRDICQRGTSLTIQCQVDSQVTMMFWYRQQPGQSLTLIATANQGSEATYESGFVIDKFPISRPNLTFSTLTVSNMSPEDSSIYLCSVEKTQETQYFGPGTRLLVL.

The chain is built from TRBV5-1 and TRBJ2-7, with 11 bases lining up with TRBD2. The CDR3 is made up of 15 amino acids. V lost 3 bases, J lost 2 bases, and 4 bases stayed unmatched. CDR1 is SGHRS and CDR2 is YFSETQ in the germline V gene. The CDR3 region has the DNA TGCGCCAGCAGCTATACTAGCGGGGGACCCTACGAGCAGTACTTC. This translates into CASSYTSGGPYEQYF.

This chain links TRBV12-3 or TRBV12-4 with TRBJ1-5; unclear D gene. The V gene lost 3 bases and the J gene lost 6 bases, with 6 bases spanning the gap. The CDR3 loop spans 12 amino acids. The CDR3 DNA reads TGTGCCAGCAGTTTTTTGACTCAGCCCCAGCATTTT. Protein product: CASSFLTQPQHF.